Each of the 31 T cell receptor beta chains below was sequenced from the same sample in a study of cytomegalovirus exposure and HLA in healthy donors. PCR amplification relied on 60 Vbeta primers (plus 13 Jbeta primers). Sequencing was performed with immunoSEQ multiplex PCR; in TCRdb, only in-frame clones are kept and a portion is missing. Counted here are 50,000 to 70,000 clones, 78% occurring once; the ten biggest clones make up roughly 3.1%. Sequenced: PBMCs. The receptors shown here come from a girl aged 5-17 years in good health and CMV-seropositive.

The chain uses TRBV5-4 and TRBJ2-5; TRBD2 is a possible D gene (6 bases). V was cut by 4 bases and J by 2 bases, with 15 bases left in between. The CDR3 contains 15 residues. The V gene's germline CDR1 is SGHNT and CDR2 YYREEE (reference sequence). The CDR3 protein is CASSRGLRPQETQYF. CDR3 in DNA: TGTGCCAGCAGCCGGGGACTCCGGCCACAAGAGACCCAGTACTTC.

This clone was counted only a few times. The gene calls are TRBV5-1 and TRBJ2-7, with D maybe TRBD1 (6 bases). Looked up from germline, CDR1 is SGHRS and CDR2 is YFSETQ. This CDR3 is 15 amino acids long. The germline V and J ends were trimmed by 0 bases and 4 bases, with 14 bases remaining between them. CDR3 residues: CASSLVAGAGYEQYF. DNA for the CDR3: TGCGCCAGCAGCTTGGTCGCAGGGGCCGGATACGAGCAGTACTTC.

The genes are TRBV6-1 and TRBJ2-3; a weak D match, TRBD1 (6 bases). CDR3 size: 12 residues. V shed 4 bases and J shed 5 bases, with 7 bases lying between them. In germline, CDR1 is MNHNS, CDR2 SASEGT. Here the CDR3 reads CASSGQVDTQYF. As DNA, the CDR3 is TGTGCCAGCAGTGGACAGGTAGATACGCAGTATTTT.

The chain combines TRBV7-9 with TRBJ2-3; 9 nucleotides agree with TRBD1. Germline V CDR1 and CDR2: SEHNR, FQNEAQ (reference sequence). CDR3 length: 15 amino acids. Trimming took 5 bases from V and 5 from J; bases not matched to a gene: 8. CDR3 loop: CASSLGTGSRDTQYF. Written as DNA, the CDR3 is TGTGCCAGCAGCCTAGGGACAGGGAGTCGAGATACGCAGTATTTT.

J is TRBJ1-4 and V is TRBV5-1; D perhaps matches TRBD1 (6 bases). Trimming stripped 0 bases from V and 8 bases from J, with 11 bases between. Per germline, CDR1 SGHRS and CDR2 YFSETQ. This CDR3 has 14 residues. CDR3 DNA sequence: TGCGCCAGCAGCTTGGGGGGGCAACGAGAAAAACTGTTTTTT. This codes for CASSLGGQREKLFF.

This clone was counted a single time. The gene calls are TRBV7-2 and TRBJ1-2; D ambiguous. CDR3 size: 14 residues. Germline-derived CDR1 and CDR2 are SGHTA and FQGNSA. The V and J ends lost 1 base and 6 bases respectively, with 12 bases between them. The CDR3 DNA reads as TGTGCCAGCAGCTTAGTGGGTGGGCAAGATGGCTACACCTTC. Protein sequence: CASSLVGGQDGYTF.

The V call is TRBV4-1, the J call TRBJ2-1, with unresolved D. V lost 2 bases and J 8 bases, leaving 19 bases between the germline ends. Germline CDR1 MGHRA, CDR2 YSYEKL. This CDR3 is built from 16 residues. Here the CDR3 reads CASSQLLLPLPDEQFF. The CDR3 DNA follows: TGCGCCAGCAGCCAACTACTATTGCCCCTTCCGGATGAGCAGTTCTTC.

The V gene is TRBV6-5, the J gene TRBJ2-1; TRBD1 matches 8 bases. Germline V gene sequence: CDR1 MNHEY, CDR2 SVGAGI. V gave up 9 bases and J gave up 2 bases; unmatched junction bases: 6. The CDR3 is made up of 14 amino acids. Written as DNA, the CDR3 is TGTGCCAGTTACAGGGGGGTCCCCTACAATGAGCAGTTCTTC. Protein product: CASYRGVPYNEQFF.

The J gene is TRBJ2-5, the V gene TRBV10-2; no reliable D call. The CDR3 spans 13 residues. From germline, CDR1 is WSHSY and CDR2 SAAADI. The ends were cut back, 0 bases at V and 10 bases at J, with 12 bases in the middle. The CDR3 nucleotides read TGCGCCAGCAGTGAGTCCCGGCTAGTGGACCAGTACTTC. This gives the protein CASSESRLVDQYF.

This clone was observed a handful of times. The chain combines TRBV4-1 with TRBJ2-7; 7 bases map to TRBD2. Germline V gene lookup returns CDR1 MGHRA and CDR2 YSYEKL. J gave up 3 bases and V 4 bases, and 3 bases lay outside the gene matches. This CDR3 contains 13 residues. The CDR3: CASSLGLNYEQYF. In DNA form, the CDR3 reads TGCGCCAGCAGCCTGGGACTAAACTACGAGCAGTACTTC.

V usage is TRBV7-2 and J usage is TRBJ1-5; 7 nucleotides match TRBD1. The trim removed 5 bases at V and 5 bases at J, leaving 6 bases unmatched. Germline loops: CDR1 SGHTA, CDR2 FQGNSA. The length of the CDR3 is 14 residues. CDR3 in DNA: TGTGCCAGCAGCCATCGACAGGGAGATCAGCCCCAGCATTTT. Translating it yields CASSHRQGDQPQHF.

This chain uses TRBV29-1 with TRBJ2-7, with no clear D. The CDR3 spans 14 residues. Per the germline V gene, CDR1 is SQVTM and CDR2 is ANQGSEA. V shed 0 bases and J shed 3 bases, with 12 bases lying between them. The CDR3 DNA sequence: TGCAGCGTTGAAGATGGTGACATTTTCTACGAGCAGTACTTC. This codes for CSVEDGDIFYEQYF.

This chain joins TRBV27 and TRBJ1-5; the D is unclear. The germline V gene encodes CDR1 MNHEY and CDR2 SMNVEV (reference sequence). V lost 2 bases and J 6 bases, leaving 8 bases between the germline ends. This CDR3 region has 13 residues. CDR3 in DNA: TGTGCCAGCAGTTTACAGGCCGGTCAGCCCCAGCATTTT. It translates to CASSLQAGQPQHF.

The V call is TRBV7-2, the J call TRBJ2-4, with TRBD1 matching over 9 bases. The CDR3 runs to 15 residues. The V gene end was trimmed by 0 bases and the J gene end by 9 bases; junction bases not matched to a gene: 6. Germline CDR1 and CDR2: SGHTA and FQGNSA. The CDR3 DNA sequence: TGTGCCAGCAGCTTAGCTACAGGGGGCAATGGCATTCAGTACTTC. It specifies CASSLATGGNGIQYF.

V gene TRBV16 combines with J gene TRBJ2-7, with a weak D call TRBD1 (8 bases). Trimming pared 1 base from V and 4 bases from J, leaving 14 bases between. Germline loops: CDR1 KGHSY, CDR2 FQNENV. The CDR3 has 15 residues. The CDR3: CASSQWGGQEYEQYF. CDR3 nucleotide sequence: TGTGCCAGCAGCCAATGGGGGGGACAGGAGTACGAGCAGTACTTC.

This clone was seen only a few times. The V gene is TRBV6-1, the J gene TRBJ1-1, with 7 nucleotides matching TRBD1. CDR3 length: 15 residues. Germline assignment: CDR1 MNHNS and CDR2 SASEGT. The J segment lost 2 bases and the V segment lost 7 bases, leaving 10 bases of the junction unmatched. The CDR3 nucleotides are TGTGCCAGCACCTCCGTCCGGACAGGCAACACTGAAGCTTTCTTT. As protein: CASTSVRTGNTEAFF.

The rearrangement joins TRBV9 to TRBJ2-7, with TRBD2 identical over 7 bases. Trimming took 1 base from V and 6 from J; bases not matched to a gene: 7. Germline values: CDR1 SGDLS, CDR2 YYNGEE. CDR3 length equals 14 residues. The CDR3 coding sequence is TGTGCCAGCAGCGTATTGCCCGGCGGGGGCGAGCAGTACTTC. Encoded protein: CASSVLPGGGEQYF.

The chain recombines TRBV10-1 with TRBJ1-1, with D possibly TRBD1 on 6 matching bases. Germline values: CDR1 WNHNN, CDR2 SYGVQD (reference sequence). Trimming took 6 bases from V and 0 from J, leaving 11 bases between them. The CDR3 spans 14 residues. CDR3 amino acids: CASRAGQVNTEAFF. DNA for the CDR3: TGCGCCAGCAGAGCGGGACAAGTGAACACTGAAGCTTTCTTT.

This sequence joins TRBV11-2 and TRBJ2-3; 8 bases map to TRBD2. V lost 4 bases, J lost 8 bases, and 11 bases stayed unmatched. Per germline, CDR1 SGHAT and CDR2 FQNNGV. This CDR3 contains 15 residues. CDR3 loop: CASSSLQREMGTQYF. CDR3 DNA: TGTGCCAGCAGCTCACTACAGCGGGAGATGGGTACGCAGTATTTT.

J is TRBJ2-5 and V is TRBV15, with TRBD1 identical over 7 bases. With V trimmed by 9 bases and J by 2 bases, 12 bases remained unmatched. Looked up from germline, CDR1 is LNHNV and CDR2 is YYDKDF (reference sequence). The CDR3 spans 15 residues. The CDR3 nucleotides read TGTGCCACTAGGGCCGGGACAGAGTATCAAGAGACCCAGTACTTC. This codes for CATRAGTEYQETQYF.

The J gene is TRBJ2-4, the V gene TRBV7-2; the D is unclear. Germline V CDR1 and CDR2: SGHTA, FQGNSA. V lost 0 bases, J lost 1 base, and 7 bases lay in between. This CDR3 spans 15 amino acids. CDR3 coding DNA: TGTGCCAGCAGCTTAGCCCAGGTTGCCAAAAACATTCAGTACTTC. Translating gives CASSLAQVAKNIQYF.

This clone was observed a few times. The chain joins TRBV5-5 to TRBJ1-2, with 8 bases identical to TRBD1. CDR1 is SGHKS, CDR2 YYEKEE, per germline (reference sequence). The CDR3 runs 15 residues. Unmatched junction bases numbered 8, after V lost 4 bases and J lost 3 bases. CDR3 region: CASSPRDRGDYGYTF. The CDR3 nucleotides are TGTGCCAGCAGCCCGAGAGACAGGGGAGACTATGGCTACACCTTC.

The chain joins TRBV27 to TRBJ2-1; D ambiguous. Germline loops: CDR1 MNHEY, CDR2 SMNVEV (reference sequence). The CDR3 length is 13 residues. Trimming left V 6 bases short and J 4 bases short, with 10 bases between. CDR3 region: CASRKRPYNEQFF. As DNA, the CDR3 is TGTGCCAGCAGAAAGCGACCGTACAATGAGCAGTTCTTC.

This clone showed up just once. CDR3 sequence reads: CASSMTDPWATEAFF. CDR3 coding DNA: TGTGCCAGTAGTATGACAGACCCTTGGGCCACTGAAGCTTTCTTT. This chain joins TRBV19 and TRBJ1-1, with a weak D call TRBD1 (5 bases). Germline V gene data show CDR1 as LNHDA and CDR2 as SQIVND (reference sequence). V lost 3 bases, J lost 4 bases, and 15 bases lay in between. This CDR3 is 15 amino acids long.

The rearrangement joins TRBV4-2 to TRBJ2-2; the D gene is possibly TRBD2 (6 bases). Germline V CDR1 and CDR2: LGHNA, YNFKEQ. This CDR3 has 13 residues. V was cut by 8 bases and J by 1 base, with 8 bases left in between. The CDR3 DNA is TGTGCCAGCGGGGAGGTGAACACCGGGGAGCTGTTTTTT. It translates to CASGEVNTGELFF.

The CDR3 here is CASSKPGQGNYGYTF. CDR3 bases: TGTGCCAGCAGCAAACCGGGACAGGGGAACTATGGCTACACCTTC. This rearrangement joins TRBV27 to TRBJ1-2, with 10 positions matching TRBD1. The germline CDR1 and CDR2 sequences are MNHEY and SMNVEV (reference sequence). CDR3 size: 15 residues. Trimming at V came to 6 bases and at J to 2 bases, leaving 6 bases not matched to a gene.

J is TRBJ2-1 and V is TRBV5-1; the D is unclear. Germline loops: CDR1 SGHRS, CDR2 YFSETQ. V was shortened by 3 bases and J by 1 base, with 5 bases between the two germline ends. The CDR3 extends over 13 amino acids. The CDR3 sequence: CASSSTSYNEQFF. The CDR3, as DNA: TGCGCCAGCAGCTCGACTTCCTACAATGAGCAGTTCTTC.

This chain connects TRBV5-1 to TRBJ1-1; D gene uncertain. CDR1 and CDR2 (germline): SGHRS, YFSETQ. Trimming shortened V by 3 bases and J by 4 bases, and 13 bases separated the two germline ends. The CDR3 loop spans 14 amino acids. The CDR3 here is CASSSGGAGTEAFF. CDR3 DNA sequence: TGCGCCAGCAGCTCCGGCGGCGCTGGCACTGAAGCTTTCTTT.

The V gene is TRBV28, the J gene TRBJ1-5; 8 bases are a match to TRBD1. The V gene end was trimmed by 6 bases and the J gene end by 4 bases; junction bases not matched to a gene: 11. Germline CDR1 MDHEN, CDR2 SYDVKM. The CDR3 runs 16 residues. Here the CDR3 reads CASSPRTGRGNQPQHF. The CDR3 DNA is TGTGCCAGCAGCCCCCGGACAGGGCGCGGTAATCAGCCCCAGCATTTT.

The chain uses TRBV27 and TRBJ1-5; D perhaps matches TRBD1 (6 bases). The V end was cut by 6 bases, the J end by 5 bases, with 14 bases between. CDR1 and CDR2 from the germline V gene are MNHEY and SMNVEV (reference sequence). This CDR3 comprises 14 residues. CDR3 loop: CASSQQGPDQPQHF. In nucleotides, the CDR3 is TGTGCCAGCAGCCAACAGGGTCCCGATCAGCCCCAGCATTTT.

In this sample, this clone turned up a few times. The chain is built from TRBV5-1 and TRBJ1-2; D remains unclear. The CDR3 covers 13 residues. Trimming left V 4 bases short and J 2 bases short, with 9 bases between. The germline CDR1 and CDR2 sequences are SGHRS and YFSETQ. This chain's CDR3 is CASSLLDNYGYTF. CDR3 bases: TGCGCCAGCAGCCTCCTAGACAACTATGGCTACACCTTC.